This T cell receptor beta chain was sequenced for a study of graft-versus-host responses after intestinal transplantation. Looking at the study overall: Recipients had transplants, and these were multivisceral, liver-intestinal, or isolated intestinal. Anti-thymocyte globulin induction, then tacrolimus and steroids for about 3 years, went to all recipients.

The data were produced by immunoSEQ multiplex PCR, yet TCRdb's version contains in-frame clones alone and is incomplete. The table records about 39,000 clones, more than 80% of them present only once. General study points: Peak circulating GvH clone levels tracked with early post-transplant HvG declines. The marrow of recipients harbored GvH clones, and ileum or blood showed some of them first.

There are 15 residues in the CDR3. The V end was cut by 3 bases, the J end by 2 bases, with 8 bases between. CDR1 is MNHEY and CDR2 is SVGAGI in the germline V gene. Notes on this clone: Its cognate antigen is unknown.

The chain employs TRBV6-5 and TRBJ1-6; D remains unclear. The sequencing used PBMCs, collected roughly 110 weeks after intestinal transplantation. The clonotype comes from a human patient who received an intestinal transplant, so some T cells may come from the graft donor. The CDR3 protein is CASSYYIAYNSPLHF. CDR3 in DNA: TGTGCCAGCAGTTATTATATCGCCTATAATTCACCCCTCCACTTT.